Included here is one T cell receptor beta chain sequence, with context. At least ten counts were recorded for this clonotype. The target of this receptor is not known. Nothing much larger sits one base from this clone, and base qualities are not available. Profiling of TCR beta VDJ combinations and CDR3 sequences used genomic DNA as the template. An Illumina HiSeq 2000 was used for TCR repertoire sequencing. The paper's processing steps were these. TRBV/TRBJ rearrangement plots, CDR3 size and DJ length profiles, and Simpson's diversity index were used to assess repertoires. The most abundant DNA sequence in the deep sequencing data was defined as the immunodominant clone. CDR3 amino acid sequences were checked for sharing between subjects and were compared against published repertoires and the VDJdb database. The public reads were run again by TCRdb, first through fastp at Q25 and then through MiXCR, and only productive beta chains were kept. Each CDR3 protein appears once, grouped with its most common genes and DNA. TCRdb's processing, not the authors' own work, is the source of the V and J calls. The sample includes around 170,000 distinct CDR3 sequences, with around 45% observed a single time. Around 2.7% of the sample comes from the top ten.

In this study, sorted CD4+ and CD8+ T cells from the blood of healthy subjects and of severe aplastic anemia patients had their TCR repertoires deep-sequenced. Ficoll-Paque density gradient centrifugation was used to isolate peripheral blood mononuclear cells. CD4+ and CD8+ T cells were sorted by FACS or magnetic beads before DNA extraction. The data were obtained in a study of CD8+CD57+ T cells in acquired aplastic anemia (dated by TCRdb to 2017 to 2018). Background on the whole study: DNA extracted from sorted CD4+ and CD8+ cells had a mean of approximately 3 ug, with a range of roughly 0.19 to 27.4 ug. Healthy donor samples averaged about 9.8 million reads for CD4+ and roughly 12 million for CD8+ cells.

Results and caveats for the whole study, not just this receptor: Although roughly 29 CD8+ CDR3 sequences were shared by patients and controls, these sequences appeared highly expressed in patients and within the immunodominant clones of patients. Between patients and healthy controls, no significant difference in CD8+ Simpson's diversity was found (P=0.060).

The CDR3, from cysteine to phenylalanine, totals 16 residues. Only the CDR3 portion is preserved as DNA: 48 bases, with reading frame beginning at the first base. At the junction V is shortened by 3 bases and J by 2 bases; bases outside the gene matches: 6. Sequences ENHRY (CDR1) and SYGVKD (CDR2) are obtained from the germline V gene. Sequenced: sorted CD4+, CD8+, or CD8+CD57+ T cells (not recorded which) from PBMCs. The rearranged chain carries TRBV10-3 and TRBJ2-3; a stretch of 9 junction bases matches TRBD2. The receptor's source is a human donor in good health. The CDR3 in this case is CAISDPTSGPTDTQYF. DNA sequence: TGTGCCATCAGTGACCCGACTAGCGGACCCACAGATACGCAGTATTTT.